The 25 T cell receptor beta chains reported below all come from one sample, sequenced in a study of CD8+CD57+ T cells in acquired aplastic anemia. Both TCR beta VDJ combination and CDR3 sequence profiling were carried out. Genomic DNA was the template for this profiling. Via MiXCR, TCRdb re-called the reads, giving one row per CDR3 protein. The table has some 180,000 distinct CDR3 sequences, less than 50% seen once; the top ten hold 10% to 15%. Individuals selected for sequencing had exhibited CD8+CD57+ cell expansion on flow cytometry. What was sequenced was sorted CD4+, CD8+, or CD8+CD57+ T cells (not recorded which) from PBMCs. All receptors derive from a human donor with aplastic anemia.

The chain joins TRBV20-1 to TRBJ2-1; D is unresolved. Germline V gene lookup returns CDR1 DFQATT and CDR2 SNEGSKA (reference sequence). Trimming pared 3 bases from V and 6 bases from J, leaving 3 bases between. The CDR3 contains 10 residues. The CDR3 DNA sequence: TGCAGTGCTAGTTCCAATGAGCAGTTCTTC. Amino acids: CSASSNEQFF.

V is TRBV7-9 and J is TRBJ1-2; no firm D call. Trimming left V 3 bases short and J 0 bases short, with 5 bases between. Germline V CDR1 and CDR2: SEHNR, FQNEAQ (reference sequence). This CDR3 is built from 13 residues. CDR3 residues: CASSLEANYGYTF. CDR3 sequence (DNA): TGTGCCAGCAGCTTGGAAGCTAACTATGGCTACACCTTC.

The CDR3 protein is CSASGTGGEQFF. CDR3 DNA: TGCAGTGCCTCCGGGACAGGGGGCGAGCAGTTCTTC. This chain links TRBV20-1 with TRBJ2-1, with TRBD1 matching 12 bases. With V trimmed by 6 bases and J by 10 bases, 4 bases remained unmatched. The V gene's germline CDR1 is DFQATT and CDR2 SNEGSKA (reference sequence). This CDR3 region has 12 residues.

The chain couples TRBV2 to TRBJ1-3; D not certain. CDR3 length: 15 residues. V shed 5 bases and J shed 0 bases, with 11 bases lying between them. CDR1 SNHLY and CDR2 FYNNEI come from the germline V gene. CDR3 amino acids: CASSLRASSGNTIYF. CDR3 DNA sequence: TGTGCCAGCAGTCTCCGGGCGAGCTCTGGAAACACCATATATTTT.

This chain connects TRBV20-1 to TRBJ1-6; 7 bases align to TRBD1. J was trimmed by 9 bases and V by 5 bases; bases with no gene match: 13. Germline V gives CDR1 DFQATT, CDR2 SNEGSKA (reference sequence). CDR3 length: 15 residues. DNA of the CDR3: TGCAGTGCTCTAGACAGGGAACTTTCTAGTTCACCCCTCCACTTT. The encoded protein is CSALDRELSSSPLHF.

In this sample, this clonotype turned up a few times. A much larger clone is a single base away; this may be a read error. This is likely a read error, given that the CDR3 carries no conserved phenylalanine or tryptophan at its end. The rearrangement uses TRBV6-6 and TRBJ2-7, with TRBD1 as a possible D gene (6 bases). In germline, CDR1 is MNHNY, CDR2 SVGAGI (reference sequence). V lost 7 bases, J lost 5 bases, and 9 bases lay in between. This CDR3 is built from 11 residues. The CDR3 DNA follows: TGTGCCAGCAATCAGGGGAACGAGCAGTACCTC. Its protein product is CASNQGNEQYL.

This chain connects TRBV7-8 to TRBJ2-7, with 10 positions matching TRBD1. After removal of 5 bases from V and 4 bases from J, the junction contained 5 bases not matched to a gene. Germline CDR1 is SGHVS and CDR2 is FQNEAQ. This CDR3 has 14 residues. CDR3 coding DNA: TGTGCCAGCAGCCTCGACAGGGGGCAGTACGAGCAGTACTTC. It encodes CASSLDRGQYEQYF. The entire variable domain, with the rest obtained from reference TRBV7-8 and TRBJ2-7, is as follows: GAGVSQSPRYKVAKRGQDVALRCDPISGHVSLFWYQQALGQGPEFLTYFQNEAQLDKSGLPSDRFFAERPEGSVSTLKIQRTQQEDSAVYLCASSLDRGQYEQYFGPGTRLTVT.

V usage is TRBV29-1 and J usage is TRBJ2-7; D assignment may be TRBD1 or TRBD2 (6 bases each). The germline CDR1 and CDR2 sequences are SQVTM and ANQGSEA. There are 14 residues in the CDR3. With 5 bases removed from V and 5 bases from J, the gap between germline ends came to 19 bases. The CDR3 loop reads CSVKNERRGNEQYF. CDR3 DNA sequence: TGCAGCGTTAAGAACGAGCGGAGGGGGAACGAGCAGTACTTC.

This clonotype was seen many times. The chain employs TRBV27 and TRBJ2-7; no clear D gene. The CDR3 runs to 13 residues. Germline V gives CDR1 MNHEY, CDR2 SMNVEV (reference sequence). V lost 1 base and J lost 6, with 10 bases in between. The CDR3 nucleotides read TGTGCCAGCAGTTTATTATCGGGTGCCGAGCAGTACTTC. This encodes CASSLLSGAEQYF.

DNA of the CDR3: TGTGCCAGCAGCACCCTTACAAGTGCTGAAGCTTTCTTT. This gives the protein CASSTLTSAEAFF. This chain joins TRBV7-8 and TRBJ1-1; no clear D gene. The CDR3 loop spans 13 amino acids. CDR1 is SGHVS, CDR2 FQNEAQ, per germline. V gave up 5 bases and J gave up 6 bases, with 13 bases separating them.

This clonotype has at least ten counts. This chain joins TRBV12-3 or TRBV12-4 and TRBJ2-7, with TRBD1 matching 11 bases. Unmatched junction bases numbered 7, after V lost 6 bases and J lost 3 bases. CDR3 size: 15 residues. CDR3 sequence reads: CASRKGTGGLYEQYF. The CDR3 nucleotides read TGTGCCAGCAGAAAGGGGACAGGGGGTCTCTACGAGCAGTACTTC.

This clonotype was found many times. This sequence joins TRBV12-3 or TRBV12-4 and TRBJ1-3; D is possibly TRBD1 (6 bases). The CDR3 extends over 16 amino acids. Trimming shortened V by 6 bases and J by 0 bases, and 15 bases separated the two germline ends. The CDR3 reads CASRDLPGASGNTIYF. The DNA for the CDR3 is TGTGCCAGCAGAGATCTACCAGGGGCCTCTGGAAACACCATATATTTT.

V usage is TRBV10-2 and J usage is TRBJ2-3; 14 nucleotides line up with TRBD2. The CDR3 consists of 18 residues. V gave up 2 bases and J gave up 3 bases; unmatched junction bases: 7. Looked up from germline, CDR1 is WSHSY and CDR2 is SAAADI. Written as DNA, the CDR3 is TGCGCCAGCAGTGAGATACCGGGACTAGCGGGAGATACAGATACGCAGTATTTT. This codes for CASSEIPGLAGDTDTQYF.

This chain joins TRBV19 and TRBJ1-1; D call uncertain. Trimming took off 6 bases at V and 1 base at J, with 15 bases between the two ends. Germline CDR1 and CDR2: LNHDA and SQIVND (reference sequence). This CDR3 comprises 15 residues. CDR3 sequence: CASRPLGFGNTEAFF. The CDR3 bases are TGTGCCAGTAGGCCGCTAGGGTTCGGGAACACTGAAGCTTTCTTT.

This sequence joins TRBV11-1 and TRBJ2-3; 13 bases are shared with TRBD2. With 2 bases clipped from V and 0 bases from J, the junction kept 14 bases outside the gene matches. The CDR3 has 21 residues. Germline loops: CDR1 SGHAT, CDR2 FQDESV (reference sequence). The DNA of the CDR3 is TGTGCCAGCAGCTTATCCTTCGCCTCCGGGACTAGCGGGGCTAGCACAGATACGCAGTATTTT. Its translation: CASSLSFASGTSGASTDTQYF.

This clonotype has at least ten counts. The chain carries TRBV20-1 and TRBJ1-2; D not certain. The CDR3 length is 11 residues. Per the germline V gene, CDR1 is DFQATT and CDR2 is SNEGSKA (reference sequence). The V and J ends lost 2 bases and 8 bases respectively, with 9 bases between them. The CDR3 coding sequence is TGCAGTGCTAGATACTTGAAGGGCTACACCTTC. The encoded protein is CSARYLKGYTF.

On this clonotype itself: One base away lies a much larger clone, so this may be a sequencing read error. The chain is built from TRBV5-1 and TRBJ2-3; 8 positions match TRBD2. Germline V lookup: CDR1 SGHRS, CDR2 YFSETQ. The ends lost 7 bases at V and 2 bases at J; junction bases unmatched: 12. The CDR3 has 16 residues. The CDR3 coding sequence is TGCGCCAGCGGCGGGTCTAGCGGGCCTACCACAGATACGCAGTATTTT. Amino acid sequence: CASGGSSGPTTDTQYF.

The CDR3 DNA is TGTGCCAGCAGCTGGCGGGGGCGGGACCACGGGGCCCAGTACTTC. It specifies CASSWRGRDHGAQYF. The chain employs TRBV7-3 and TRBJ2-5; TRBD2 is a possible D gene (7 bases). Germline CDR1 reads SGHTA; CDR2 reads FQGTGA. The CDR3 sequence is 15 residues long. With 4 bases removed from V and 9 bases from J, the gap between germline ends came to 21 bases.

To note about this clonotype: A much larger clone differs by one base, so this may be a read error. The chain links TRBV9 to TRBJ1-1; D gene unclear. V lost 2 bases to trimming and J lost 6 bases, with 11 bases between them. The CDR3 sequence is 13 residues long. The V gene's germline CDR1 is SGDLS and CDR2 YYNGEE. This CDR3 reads CASSVLGNAEAFF. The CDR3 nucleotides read TGTGCCAGCAGCGTCTTGGGTAACGCTGAAGCTTTCTTT.

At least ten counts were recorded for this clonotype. DNA of the CDR3: TGCGCCAGCAGCCAAGACGGGGCGCGGACCGGGGAGCTGTTTTTT. It codes for CASSQDGARTGELFF. J is TRBJ2-2 and V is TRBV4-1, with D perhaps given as TRBD1 or TRBD2 (5 bases each). Between the trimmed V and J ends, which lost 0 bases and 5 bases, there was a span of 10 bases. Germline V gene sequence: CDR1 MGHRA, CDR2 YSYEKL. The CDR3 sequence is 15 residues long.

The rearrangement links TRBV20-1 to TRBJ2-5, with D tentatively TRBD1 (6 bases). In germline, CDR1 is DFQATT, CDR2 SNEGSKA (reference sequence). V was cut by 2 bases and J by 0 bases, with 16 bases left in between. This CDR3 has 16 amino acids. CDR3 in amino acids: CSARTRQAWYQETQYF. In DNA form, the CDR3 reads TGCAGTGCTAGAACAAGACAGGCCTGGTACCAAGAGACCCAGTACTTC.

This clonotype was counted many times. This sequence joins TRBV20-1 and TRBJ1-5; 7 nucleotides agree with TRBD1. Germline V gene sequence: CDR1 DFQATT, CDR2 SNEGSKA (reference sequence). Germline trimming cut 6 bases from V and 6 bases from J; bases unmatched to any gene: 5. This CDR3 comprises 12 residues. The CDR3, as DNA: TGCAGTGCACGACAGGGCGGTCAGCCCCAGCATTTT. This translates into CSARQGGQPQHF.

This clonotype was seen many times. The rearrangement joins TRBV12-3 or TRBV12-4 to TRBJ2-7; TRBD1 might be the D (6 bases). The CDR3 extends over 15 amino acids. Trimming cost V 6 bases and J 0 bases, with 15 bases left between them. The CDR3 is CASSRNLGGSYEQYF. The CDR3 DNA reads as TGTGCCAGCAGCCGCAATTTAGGGGGCTCCTACGAGCAGTACTTC.

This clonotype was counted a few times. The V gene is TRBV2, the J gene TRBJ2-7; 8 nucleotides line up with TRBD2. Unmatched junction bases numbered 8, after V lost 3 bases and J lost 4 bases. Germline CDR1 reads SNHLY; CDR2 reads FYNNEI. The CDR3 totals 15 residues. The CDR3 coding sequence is TGTGCCAGCAGTGAGGGGAGCGGGGGCTCATACGAGCAGTACTTC. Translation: CASSEGSGGSYEQYF.

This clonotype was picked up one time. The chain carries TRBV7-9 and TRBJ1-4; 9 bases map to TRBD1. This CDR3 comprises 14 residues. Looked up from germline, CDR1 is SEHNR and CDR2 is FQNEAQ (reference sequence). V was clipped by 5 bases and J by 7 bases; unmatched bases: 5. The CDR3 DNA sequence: TGTGCCAGCAGCCCACGGGGACAGGGTGAAAAACTGTTTTTT. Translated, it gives CASSPRGQGEKLFF.